These 28 T cell receptor beta chains originate from one sample sequenced in a study of shared clonotypes between healthy human individuals. TCRdb's table, derived via immunoSEQ multiplex PCR, lists solely in-frame clones and lacks some. This sample has some 2,500,000 clones, with over 85% found just once. Sequenced: naive CD4+ T cells from PBMCs. Specified subset: CD45RA+ positively selected. These receptors were obtained from a man between 18 and 29 years old in good health. Some clones in this sample may be carry-over from other donors' samples.

J is TRBJ1-3 and V is TRBV18; 7 bases are shared with TRBD1. This CDR3 has 17 amino acids. In germline, CDR1 is KGHSH, CDR2 LQKENI. V lost 4 bases to trimming and J lost 2 bases; unmatched junction nucleotides: 11. The CDR3, as DNA: TGTGCCAGCTCACGAAGCCAGGGACAGTTTGCTGGAAACACCATATATTTT. It yields the protein CASSRSQGQFAGNTIYF. Together with reference TRBV18 and TRBJ1-3, the CDR3 gives the full variable domain: NAGVMQNPRHLVRRRGQEARLRCSPMKGHSHVYWYRQLPEEGLKFMVYLQKENIIDESGMPKERFSAEFPKEGPSILRIQQVVRGDSAAYFCASSRSQGQFAGNTIYFGEGSWLTVV.

The rearrangement links TRBV5-1 to TRBJ2-5; D gene ambiguous. TRBJ2-7 explains the end of the DNA better; the J call may be wrong. Germline CDR1 reads SGHRS; CDR2 reads YFSETQ. There are 15 residues in the CDR3. The CDR3 nucleotides are TGCGCCAGCAGCTTGACTTCGGGCGGCCCCTACGAGCAGTACTTC. Translation gives CASSLTSGGPYEQYF.

The gene calls are TRBV18 and TRBJ1-1, with D perhaps TRBD1 (5 bases). Trimming removed 3 bases at V and 7 bases at J, with 15 bases between. The germline V gene encodes CDR1 KGHSH and CDR2 LQKENI. The CDR3 runs 14 residues. The CDR3 spells CASSPNGGGIEAFF. CDR3 nucleotides: TGTGCCAGCTCACCGAACGGGGGAGGAATTGAAGCTTTCTTT.

This clone was detected once. This rearrangement joins TRBV4-3 to TRBJ2-7; D may be TRBD1 (6 bases). CDR3 length: 16 residues. Germline V lookup: CDR1 LGHNA, CDR2 YSLEER. The V gene lost 4 bases and the J gene lost 0 bases, with 16 bases spanning the gap. CDR3 residues: CASSLSQGTSSYEQYF. The CDR3 DNA sequence: TGCGCCAGCAGCCTATCTCAGGGGACAAGCTCCTACGAGCAGTACTTC.

The V call is TRBV2, the J call TRBJ2-4; D is undetermined. This CDR3 comprises 15 residues. Deletions cut 2 bases from V and 0 bases from J, with 8 bases between. Per germline, CDR1 SNHLY and CDR2 FYNNEI. As DNA, the CDR3 is TGTGCCAGCAGTGAACCGTCTCTAGCCAAAAACATTCAGTACTTC. This codes for CASSEPSLAKNIQYF.

The chain joins TRBV7-2 to TRBJ2-1, with TRBD2 matching 9 bases. V shed 0 bases, J shed 9 bases, and the junction held 6 bases outside the gene matches. The CDR3 spans 15 residues. Per germline, CDR1 SGHTA and CDR2 FQGNSA. The CDR3 DNA reads TGTGCCAGCAGCTTAGCGGGGGTAGCGGGAGCTGAGCAGTTCTTC. This sequence encodes CASSLAGVAGAEQFF.

The genes are TRBV2 and TRBJ2-5, with a possible D match to TRBD2 (5 bases). Germline V gives CDR1 SNHLY, CDR2 FYNNEI. The CDR3 has 13 amino acids. V lost 6 bases to trimming and J lost 5 bases, with 13 bases between them. CDR3 bases: TGTGCCAGCAGCGACCCCCGGGGTGAGACCCAGTACTTC. It is translated as CASSDPRGETQYF.

This sequence joins TRBV5-4 and TRBJ2-7; weak D call: TRBD2 (6 bases). Germline V lookup: CDR1 SGHNT, CDR2 YYREEE (reference sequence). V was clipped by 1 base and J by 0 bases, with 11 bases between them. The CDR3 runs to 15 residues. CDR3: CASSLPGRSSYEQYF. Written as DNA, the CDR3 is TGTGCCAGCAGCTTGCCCGGGAGAAGCTCCTACGAGCAGTACTTC.

The chain employs TRBV5-5 and TRBJ1-2; D ambiguous. The CDR3 consists of 15 residues. The V end was cut by 0 bases, the J end by 0 bases, with 9 bases between. The germline CDR1 and CDR2 sequences are SGHKS and YYEKEE (reference sequence). DNA of the CDR3: TGTGCCAGCAGCTTGGGGGCGGGGACTAACTATGGCTACACCTTC. Its translation is CASSLGAGTNYGYTF.

The rearrangement joins TRBV28 to TRBJ2-1, with a possible D match to TRBD1 (6 bases). Trimming cost V 2 bases and J 6 bases, with 8 bases left between them. CDR1 and CDR2 from the germline V gene are MDHEN and SYDVKM. CDR3 size: 13 residues. The CDR3 sequence is CASSLNRANEQFF. The CDR3 region has the DNA TGTGCCAGCAGTTTAAACAGGGCCAATGAGCAGTTCTTC.

The chain has TRBV2 and TRBJ2-1; D could derive from TRBD1 or TRBD2 (5 bases each). The CDR3 is made up of 15 amino acids. Germline loops: CDR1 SNHLY, CDR2 FYNNEI. The ends were cut back, 5 bases at V and 2 bases at J, with 13 bases in the middle. The CDR3: CASSQRGVTYNEQFF. The CDR3 nucleotides are TGTGCCAGCAGTCAAAGAGGGGTCACCTACAATGAGCAGTTCTTC.

The chain couples TRBV6-1 to TRBJ1-5; TRBD1 agrees at 8 bases. CDR1 and CDR2 (germline): MNHNS, SASEGT. Trimming removed 7 bases from V and 11 bases from J; junction bases left unmatched: 13. This CDR3 is built from 14 residues. This CDR3 is CASKWASGGEAQHF. The CDR3 DNA reads as TGTGCCAGCAAATGGGCGTCAGGGGGCGAAGCCCAGCATTTT.

CDR3 residues: CASRGDVRGQPQHF. CDR3 nucleotides: TGTGCCAGCAGGGGGGACGTGAGGGGTCAGCCCCAGCATTTT. The gene calls are TRBV6-1 and TRBJ1-5; tentative D call: TRBD1 (5 bases). The germline CDR1 and CDR2 sequences are MNHNS and SASEGT. With 6 bases removed from V and 6 bases from J, the gap between germline ends came to 15 bases. The CDR3 consists of 14 residues.

This clone has only one observation. The chain joins TRBV5-1 to TRBJ1-1; possible D gene TRBD1, 6 bases. Germline V lookup: CDR1 SGHRS, CDR2 YFSETQ. The V end lost 0 bases, the J end lost 1 base, and 13 bases lay between the germline ends. The CDR3 totals 16 residues. CDR3 residues: CASSLGPGGENTEAFF. The CDR3, as DNA: TGCGCCAGCAGCTTGGGCCCCGGGGGCGAGAACACTGAAGCTTTCTTT.

The rearrangement uses TRBV5-1 and TRBJ2-2; D is ambiguous. Germline values: CDR1 SGHRS, CDR2 YFSETQ. There are 16 residues in the CDR3. Trimming left V 3 bases short and J 0 bases short, with 12 bases between. The CDR3 region has the DNA TGCGCCAGCAGCTCGGTGACACTCGCGAACACCGGGGAGCTGTTTTTT. This gives the protein CASSSVTLANTGELFF.

The chain carries TRBV28 and TRBJ2-3; 14 bases match TRBD2. With 2 bases clipped from V and 8 bases from J, the junction kept 6 bases outside the gene matches. This CDR3 has 16 amino acids. CDR1 and CDR2 (germline): MDHEN, SYDVKM. The CDR3 DNA reads TGTGCCAGCAGTTTAGGACTAGCGGGAGGACAGGGTACGCAGTATTTT. Protein sequence: CASSLGLAGGQGTQYF.

Comment on this clone: Other nucleotide sequences in the sample specify the same CDR3. The chain combines TRBV29-1 with TRBJ1-2, with a weak D call TRBD1 (5 bases). This CDR3 spans 11 amino acids. Trimming stripped 1 base from V and 7 bases from J, with 7 bases between. The germline gives CDR1 SQVTM, CDR2 ANQGSEA. This chain's CDR3 is CSVEGRGGYTF. The DNA of the CDR3 is TGCAGCGTTGAAGGGAGGGGTGGCTACACCTTC.

The CDR3 nucleotides are TGTGCCAGCAGAAATCGACTAGCGGGAGACTACGAGCAGTACTTC. Its protein is CASRNRLAGDYEQYF. This sequence joins TRBV27 and TRBJ2-7; 12 bases fit TRBD2. This CDR3 contains 15 residues. Trimming removed 6 bases from V and 3 bases from J; junction bases left unmatched: 6. The germline CDR1 and CDR2 sequences are MNHEY and SMNVEV (reference sequence).

The chain employs TRBV2 and TRBJ2-5, with D perhaps TRBD2 (7 bases). Germline-derived CDR1 and CDR2 are SNHLY and FYNNEI. Trimming removed 3 bases at V and 4 bases at J, with 12 bases between. The CDR3 is made up of 14 amino acids. The CDR3 loop is CASSERGQGETQYF. The CDR3 DNA sequence: TGTGCCAGCAGTGAGCGGGGGCAAGGAGAGACCCAGTACTTC.

The V gene is TRBV6-5, the J gene TRBJ1-4, with 9 positions matching TRBD1. Looked up from germline, CDR1 is MNHEY and CDR2 is SVGAGI. The CDR3 has 14 amino acids. The ends lost 4 bases at V and 4 bases at J; junction bases unmatched: 1. CDR3 in DNA: TGTGCCAGCAGTTTGACAGGGGGTAATGAAAAACTGTTTTTT. Translating gives CASSLTGGNEKLFF.

This clone was observed a few times. Other nucleotide sequences in the sample specify the same CDR3. The gene calls are TRBV7-3 and TRBJ2-1, with D unclear. The CDR3 has 11 amino acids. The germline gives CDR1 SGHTA, CDR2 FQGTGA. V was cut by 3 bases and J by 10 bases, with 7 bases left in between. The CDR3 loop is CASSLGGEQFF. The CDR3 DNA sequence: TGTGCCAGCAGCTTGGGCGGCGAGCAGTTCTTC.

In DNA form, the CDR3 reads TGTGCCAGTAGTGCACGGGACAGGCCCCTTCTATATGGCTACACCTTC. Protein sequence: CASSARDRPLLYGYTF. The chain combines TRBV19 with TRBJ1-2; 8 bases line up with TRBD1. This CDR3 is 16 amino acids long. After removal of 5 bases from V and 5 bases from J, the junction contained 13 bases not matched to a gene. CDR1 is LNHDA and CDR2 is SQIVND in the germline V gene (reference sequence).

The gene calls are TRBV5-6 and TRBJ2-3; D is unclear. The CDR3 runs to 12 residues. Trimming removed 2 bases from V and 10 bases from J, with 11 bases in between. Germline CDR1 SGHDT, CDR2 YYEEEE. The CDR3 spells CASSFREIPQYF. As DNA, the CDR3 is TGTGCCAGCAGCTTTAGGGAAATCCCGCAGTATTTT.

This chain links TRBV29-1 with TRBJ2-1, with 9 bases lining up with TRBD2. The CDR3 is made up of 18 amino acids. Trimming cost V 7 bases and J 0 bases; bases outside gene matches: 16. Per germline, CDR1 SQVTM and CDR2 ANQGSEA. CDR3 bases: TGCAGCGCAGACCCTTGGCGGGAGGGCCTTAGCTCCTACAATGAGCAGTTCTTC. Its translation: CSADPWREGLSSYNEQFF.

The rearrangement uses TRBV28 and TRBJ1-1, with D unresolved. The CDR3 runs to 11 residues. Looked up from germline, CDR1 is MDHEN and CDR2 is SYDVKM. The ends were cut back, 8 bases at V and 10 bases at J, with 14 bases in the middle. This CDR3 reads CASAQPLGAFF. For the CDR3, the DNA is TGTGCCAGCGCCCAGCCATTGGGAGCTTTCTTT.

The rearrangement joins TRBV5-1 to TRBJ1-1; possible D gene TRBD1, 6 bases. V lost 3 bases and J lost 1, with 16 bases in between. Germline CDR1 reads SGHRS; CDR2 reads YFSETQ. CDR3 length: 16 amino acids. The CDR3 is CASSSTQGPENTEAFF. CDR3 nucleotides: TGCGCCAGCAGCTCAACACAGGGACCTGAGAACACTGAAGCTTTCTTT.

The V gene is TRBV2, the J gene TRBJ2-1; 9 positions agree with TRBD2. The CDR3 loop spans 15 amino acids. With 1 base clipped from V and 6 bases from J, the junction kept 4 bases outside the gene matches. The germline CDR1 and CDR2 sequences are SNHLY and FYNNEI. The CDR3 coding sequence is TGTGCCAGCAGTGAAGGGCTAGCGGGAAGCAATGAGCAGTTCTTC. Translated: CASSEGLAGSNEQFF.

The chain has TRBV15 and TRBJ2-1; D is ambiguous. V was clipped by 0 bases and J by 16 bases, with 13 bases between them. Germline CDR1 reads LNHNV; CDR2 reads YYDKDF (reference sequence). There are 12 residues in the CDR3. CDR3 in amino acids: CATSRDGSLAFF. The CDR3 DNA reads TGTGCCACCAGCAGAGACGGCTCCTTAGCTTTCTTC. Using reference TRBV15 and TRBJ2-1 for the parts outside the CDR3, the full variable domain is DAMVIQNPRYQVTQFGKPVTLSCSQTLNHNVMYWYQQKSSQAPKLLFHYYDKDFNNEADTPDNFQSRRPNTSFCFLDIRSPGLGDTAMYLCATSRDGSLAFFGPGTRLTVL.